This TCR beta chain was documented in a study of blood T cell repertoires in COVID-19. Whole-study context: The United States, Italy and Spain provided the acute and convalescent COVID-19 samples. Sources were T cells, B-cell-depleted T cells, or PBMCs; the material itself was cDNA or gDNA.

The germline V gene has CDR1 SGHTS and CDR2 YDEGEE. The CDR3 totals 15 residues. V lost 6 bases and J 9 bases, leaving 24 bases between the germline ends. The authors' processing: Scientists estimated how many nucleated cells there were by amplifying reference gene primers. Assay: immunoSEQ multiplex PCR; the TCRdb copy retains only in-frame clones and omits some. V and J calls and clone size are copied from that table; D and trimming were computed from the DNA. The sample includes 340,000 or so clones, roughly 84% of them seen just once. This sequence originates from a man between 45 and 60 years old with active or convalescent COVID-19. J is TRBJ1-2 and V is TRBV5-8; tentative D call: TRBD1 (5 bases). Sequences were obtained from peripheral blood. The CDR3 sequence: CASILDGNRTECYTF. The CDR3 nucleotides read TGTGCCAGCATCTTAGACGGAAACAGGACCGAGTGCTACACCTTC.